Below, one TCR beta chain is given with its context. CDR1 is MDHEN, CDR2 SYDVKM, per germline. V was pared by 2 bases and J by 10 bases, with 24 bases between. CDR3 length equals 18 residues. This sample was taken from a study of OX40 agonist ivuxolimab in advanced cancers. Study context: Patients were infused with ivuxolimab every 2 weeks at 0.01 to 10 mg/kg.

Produced via immunoSEQ multiplex PCR; TCRdb's table is partial and in-frame only. The repertoire has about 79,000 clones, just over 85% of them found once; the top ten carry approximately 4%. The chain links TRBV28 to TRBJ1-6; D might be TRBD1 (5 bases). This specimen was CD4+ or CD8+ T cells sorted from blood, taken in a trial of the OX40 agonist ivuxolimab. The receptor was isolated from an adult with an advanced solid tumor such as melanoma, head and neck, liver or kidney cancer. CDR3 amino acids: CASSLPRDTGLRRSPLHF. The DNA for the CDR3 is TGTGCCAGCAGTTTACCCAGGGATACAGGTTTAAGGCGGTCACCCCTCCACTTT.